These 9 T cell receptor beta chains came from one sample sequenced in a study of shared clonotypes between healthy human individuals. CD45RO-negative CD8 cells positively selected for CCR7 made up the naive population, which excluded terminally differentiated effector memory CD45RA+ cells. Libraries were prepared by immunoSEQ multiplex PCR; TCRdb keeps only in-frame clonotypes and omits some of them. The sample includes about 1.9 million clones, about 94% of them seen just once. Sequencing was carried out using naive CD8+ T cells from PBMCs. Every receptor here comes from a man aged 18 to 29 in good health. Some clones in this sample may be carry-over from other donors' samples.

The chain carries TRBV27 and TRBJ1-3; possible D gene TRBD1, 6 bases. CDR1 is MNHEY and CDR2 is SMNVEV in the germline V gene (reference sequence). Deletions cut 6 bases from V and 1 base from J, with 13 bases between. This CDR3 is 15 amino acids long. The CDR3 reads CASSASGQSGNTIYF. The CDR3 DNA sequence: TGTGCCAGCAGCGCCTCCGGACAGTCTGGAAACACCATATATTTT.

V usage is TRBV5-6 and J usage is TRBJ1-1; the match to TRBD1 covers 12 bases. Germline loops: CDR1 SGHDT, CDR2 YYEEEE. The length of the CDR3 is 15 residues. Unmatched junction bases numbered 9, after V lost 4 bases and J lost 8 bases. In DNA, the CDR3 is TGTGCCAGCAGCAATTCACCGGGACAGGGGGCCGAAGCTTTCTTT. As protein: CASSNSPGQGAEAFF.

The chain uses TRBV27 and TRBJ2-7; the match to TRBD2 covers 7 bases. J lost 2 bases, V lost 8 bases, and 9 bases had no gene match. The CDR3 has 14 residues. The germline CDR1 and CDR2 sequences are MNHEY and SMNVEV (reference sequence). The CDR3, as DNA: TGTGCCAGCGGAGAACGGGGGGTTGCCTACGAGCAGTACTTC. It encodes CASGERGVAYEQYF.

In this sample, this clone turned up a few times. V and J are TRBV19 and TRBJ1-5; D gene unclear. Germline CDR1 LNHDA, CDR2 SQIVND (reference sequence). The CDR3 length is 15 residues. V lost 2 bases and J 2 bases, leaving 10 bases between the germline ends. CDR3 nucleotide sequence: TGTGCCAGTAGTATACAGGCTGTTGGCAATCAGCCCCAGCATTTT. This sequence encodes CASSIQAVGNQPQHF.

As concerns this clone: The identical CDR3 is also encoded by other nucleotide sequences in the sample. The chain is built from TRBV7-9 and TRBJ1-1; maybe TRBD1 (5 bases). Germline values: CDR1 SEHNR, CDR2 FQNEAQ (reference sequence). V lost 2 bases and J lost 1, with 11 bases in between. The CDR3 loop spans 15 amino acids. This CDR3 is CASSLLAGQNTEAFF. CDR3 in DNA: TGTGCCAGCAGCTTACTGGCAGGACAGAACACTGAAGCTTTCTTT.

This clone was observed once. The gene calls are TRBV6-6 and TRBJ2-1; D gene ambiguous. Germline V CDR1 and CDR2: MNHNY, SVGAGI (reference sequence). The V and J ends lost 7 bases and 7 bases respectively, with 11 bases between them. The CDR3 covers 12 residues. The CDR3 reads CASNIGLNEQFF. CDR3 in DNA: TGTGCCAGCAACATAGGTCTTAATGAGCAGTTCTTC.

This chain joins TRBV2 and TRBJ2-5, with TRBD2 matching 7 bases. Trimming took 5 bases from V and 5 from J; bases not matched to a gene: 11. Germline V gene data show CDR1 as SNHLY and CDR2 as FYNNEI. CDR3 length: 15 residues. This CDR3 is CASSREGPNSETQYF. CDR3 coding DNA: TGTGCCAGCAGTAGGGAGGGACCTAACTCGGAGACCCAGTACTTC. The full variable domain, completed using reference TRBV2 and TRBJ2-5, is EPEVTQTPSHQVTQMGQEVILRCVPISNHLYFYWYRQILGQKVEFLVSFYNNEISEKSEIFDDQFSVERPDGSNFTLKIRSTKLEDSAMYFCASSREGPNSETQYFGPGTRLLVL.

This chain joins TRBV19 and TRBJ2-7; 13 nucleotides agree with TRBD2. The CDR3 spans 15 residues. V lost 4 bases and J lost 7; bases outside the gene matches: 7. Per germline, CDR1 LNHDA and CDR2 SQIVND (reference sequence). CDR3 nucleotide sequence: TGTGCCAGTAGTACCAGACTAGCGGGAGGCTGGGAGCAGTACTTC. This translates into CASSTRLAGGWEQYF.

In its sample, this clone was seen once. The chain carries TRBV15 and TRBJ2-7, with no clear D. Per the germline V gene, CDR1 is LNHNV and CDR2 is YYDKDF (reference sequence). Trimming removed 5 bases at V and 5 bases at J, with 16 bases between. The CDR3 totals 14 residues. The CDR3 loop reads CATSGAPYWDEQYF. The CDR3, as DNA: TGTGCCACCAGCGGAGCGCCCTATTGGGACGAGCAGTACTTC.